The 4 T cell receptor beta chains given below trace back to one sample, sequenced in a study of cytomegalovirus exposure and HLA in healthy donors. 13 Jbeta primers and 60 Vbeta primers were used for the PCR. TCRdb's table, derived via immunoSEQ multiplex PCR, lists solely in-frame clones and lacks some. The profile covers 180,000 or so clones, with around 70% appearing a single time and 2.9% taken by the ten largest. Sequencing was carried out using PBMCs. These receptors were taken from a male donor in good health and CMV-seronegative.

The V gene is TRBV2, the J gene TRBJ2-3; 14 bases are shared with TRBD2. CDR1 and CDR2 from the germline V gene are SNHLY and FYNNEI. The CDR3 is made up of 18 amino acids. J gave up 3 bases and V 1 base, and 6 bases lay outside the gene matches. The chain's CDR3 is CASSEEGLAGVGTDTQYF. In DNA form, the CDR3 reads TGTGCCAGCAGTGAAGAGGGACTAGCGGGAGTAGGAACAGATACGCAGTATTTT.

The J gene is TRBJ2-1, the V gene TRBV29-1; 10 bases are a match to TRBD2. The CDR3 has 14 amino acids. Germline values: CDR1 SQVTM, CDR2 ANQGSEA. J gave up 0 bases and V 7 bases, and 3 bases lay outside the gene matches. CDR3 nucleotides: TGCAGCGCCCCTAGCGGGAGCTCCTACAATGAGCAGTTCTTC. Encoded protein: CSAPSGSSYNEQFF.

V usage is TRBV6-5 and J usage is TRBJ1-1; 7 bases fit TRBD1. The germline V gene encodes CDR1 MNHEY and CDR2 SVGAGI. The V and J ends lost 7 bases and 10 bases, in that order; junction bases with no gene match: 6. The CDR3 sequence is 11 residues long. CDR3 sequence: CASKTQGGAFF. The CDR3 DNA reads TGTGCCAGCAAAACCCAGGGGGGAGCTTTCTTT.

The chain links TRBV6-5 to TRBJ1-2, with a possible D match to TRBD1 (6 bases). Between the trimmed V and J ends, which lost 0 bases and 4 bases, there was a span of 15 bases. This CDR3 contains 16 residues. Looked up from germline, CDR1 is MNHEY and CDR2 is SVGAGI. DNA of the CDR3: TGTGCCAGCAGTTACTCGATGGCAGGGGCGGCCTATGGCTACACCTTC. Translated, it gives CASSYSMAGAAYGYTF.